This TCR beta chain was identified in a study of regulatory T cells in long-lasting Graves disease. Background on the study: Patients met the persistent Graves' disease definition after over 5 years of antithyroid drugs with positive TSH receptor antibodies.

In its sample, this clonotype was seen many times. Both iRepertoire HTBI primers and Arm-PCR of CDR3 regions were used to build the TCR beta libraries. Via MiXCR, TCRdb re-called the multiplex PCR reads, giving one row per CDR3 protein. The table includes approximately 400,000 distinct CDR3 sequences, about 20% detected once. Time point given: persistent/refractory GD, antithyroid drugs over 5 years with positive TRAb. RNA from PBMCs was the source of the TCR library. This CDR3 comprises 15 residues. Germline-derived CDR1 and CDR2 are SNHLY and FYNNEI. V was clipped by 0 bases and J by 4 bases, with 9 bases between them.

The origin of this receptor is a female donor with Graves disease. The chain couples TRBV2 to TRBJ2-2; unclear D gene. The material sequenced was peripheral blood mononuclear cells (PBMCs), taken when the disease was refractory, from a patient treated with antithyroid drugs. This CDR3 reads CASSEALSTTGELFF. The DNA of the CDR3 is TGTGCCAGCAGTGAAGCGCTATCTACCACCGGGGAGCTGTTTTTT.